This TCR beta chain comes out of a study of shared clonotypes between healthy human individuals. Clones were read by immunoSEQ multiplex PCR, and TCRdb kept only the in-frame ones, dropping some. The sample holds 2 million to 2.5 million clones, approximately 96% seen once. With V trimmed by 4 bases and J by 3 bases, 9 bases remained unmatched. CDR3 size: 17 residues. CDR1 and CDR2 (germline): LNHDA, SQIVND (reference sequence). The chain employs TRBV19 and TRBJ2-2; TRBD1 matches 9 bases. This receptor was obtained from a man aged 18 to 35 in good health. Sequenced input: naive CD4+ T cells sorted from blood. Described subset: CD45RA+ positively selected. CDR3 sequence: CASSTLQGAQDTGELFF. The CDR3 nucleotides read TGTGCCAGTAGTACCCTACAGGGGGCGCAAGACACCGGGGAGCTGTTTTTT.